What follows are 24 T cell receptor beta chains derived from one specimen sequenced in a study of cytomegalovirus exposure and HLA in healthy donors. Primers included in the PCR were 60 Vbeta and 13 Jbeta primers. Libraries were prepared by immunoSEQ multiplex PCR; TCRdb keeps only in-frame clonotypes and omits some of them. The data hold roughly 150,000 clones, with 80% observed a single time. Sequencing was performed on PBMCs. Every receptor here comes from a woman between 35 and 50 years old in good health and CMV-seronegative.

This clone was seen just once. The rearrangement links TRBV7-9 to TRBJ2-2, with TRBD2 matching 9 bases. Trimming removed 4 bases from V and 4 bases from J; junction bases left unmatched: 7. The CDR3 runs 16 residues. Germline values: CDR1 SEHNR, CDR2 FQNEAQ (reference sequence). CDR3 sequence (DNA): TGTGCCAGCAGCTCCCGGACTAGCGCGGGCACCGGGGAGCTGTTTTTT. Its protein is CASSSRTSAGTGELFF.

The chain carries TRBV5-1 and TRBJ2-3; D gene uncertain. With 0 bases removed from V and 0 bases from J, the gap between germline ends came to 5 bases. This CDR3 comprises 14 residues. Germline CDR1 reads SGHRS; CDR2 reads YFSETQ. In DNA, the CDR3 is TGCGCCAGCAGCTTGGGACTGAGCACAGATACGCAGTATTTT. It codes for CASSLGLSTDTQYF.

The chain employs TRBV11-2 and TRBJ2-2; D is possibly TRBD2 (5 bases). This CDR3 contains 17 residues. The V end was cut by 6 bases, the J end by 4 bases, with 21 bases between. CDR1 and CDR2 (germline): SGHAT, FQNNGV. The CDR3 nucleotides read TGTGCCAGCAGACCTACGAGGCGGGCAGGAGGCACCGGGGAGCTGTTTTTT. It codes for CASRPTRRAGGTGELFF.

The gene calls are TRBV19 and TRBJ2-7, with D uncertain. The V gene's germline CDR1 is LNHDA and CDR2 SQIVND (reference sequence). The CDR3 loop spans 14 amino acids. The V gene lost 5 bases and the J gene lost 0 bases, with 11 bases spanning the gap. CDR3 nucleotides: TGTGCCAGTAGTCGGCAGGAAAGCTCCTACGAGCAGTACTTC. Translating gives CASSRQESSYEQYF.

CDR3 in DNA: TGCGCCAGCAGCCCTTTGACACCGCCGCCGAACACTGAAGCTTTCTTT. It translates to CASSPLTPPPNTEAFF. V gene TRBV4-1 combines with J gene TRBJ1-1, with D unclear. V was clipped by 4 bases and J by 1 base, with 16 bases between them. CDR3 length equals 16 residues. Germline V lookup: CDR1 MGHRA, CDR2 YSYEKL.

This chain connects TRBV11-2 to TRBJ2-1; D gene unclear. V was shortened by 1 base and J by 4 bases, with 5 bases between the two germline ends. Germline CDR1 SGHAT, CDR2 FQNNGV. The CDR3 has 13 residues. The CDR3 DNA follows: TGTGCCAGCAGCTTAGGCGTATACAATGAGCAGTTCTTC. Protein sequence: CASSLGVYNEQFF.

The V and J genes are TRBV27 and TRBJ1-4; possible D gene TRBD1, 6 bases. Trimming left V 5 bases short and J 3 bases short, with 13 bases between. The CDR3 sequence is 15 residues long. The V gene's germline CDR1 is MNHEY and CDR2 SMNVEV (reference sequence). For the CDR3, the DNA is TGTGCCAGCAGTCCCGGGGGGCGGTCTAATGAAAAACTGTTTTTT. Protein sequence: CASSPGGRSNEKLFF. Looking up the rest from reference TRBV27 and TRBJ1-4 gives the full variable domain: EAQVTQNPRYLITVTGKKLTVTCSQNMNHEYMSWYRQDPGLGLRQIYYSMNVEVTDKGDVPEGYKVSRKEKRNFPLILESPSPNQTSLYFCASSPGGRSNEKLFFGSGTQLSVL.

Concerning this clone: The junction differs from germline at one of its ends, possibly a read error. V is TRBV19 and J is TRBJ2-4; tentatively, D is TRBD1 (6 bases). The V gene's germline CDR1 is LNHDA and CDR2 SQIVND (reference sequence). The length of the CDR3 is 15 residues. The CDR3 sequence is CASSISPGAKNSQYF. CDR3 DNA sequence: TGTGCCAGTAGTATTTCTCCAGGGGCCAAAAACAGTCAGTACTTC.

This clone appeared once. This sequence joins TRBV28 and TRBJ1-1; D is unclear. Germline CDR1 is MDHEN and CDR2 is SYDVKM. This CDR3 has 13 residues. Trimming pared 1 base from V and 0 bases from J, leaving 3 bases between. CDR3 loop: CASSLSLNTEAFF. CDR3 in DNA: TGTGCCAGCAGTTTATCTCTGAACACTGAAGCTTTCTTT.

The chain employs TRBV4-3 and TRBJ2-3; maybe TRBD2 (6 bases). The V gene's germline CDR1 is LGHNA and CDR2 YSLEER. The V gene lost 4 bases and the J gene lost 0 bases, with 11 bases spanning the gap. This CDR3 contains 15 residues. CDR3 protein: CASSLDRGSTDTQYF. As DNA, the CDR3 is TGCGCCAGCAGCCTAGATCGGGGGAGCACAGATACGCAGTATTTT.

The chain recombines TRBV15 with TRBJ2-6; no clear D. CDR1 is LNHNV and CDR2 is YYDKDF in the germline V gene (reference sequence). The CDR3 has 16 residues. V lost 0 bases, J lost 0 bases, and 6 bases lay in between. CDR3 amino acids: CATSRDLSSGANVLTF. In nucleotides, the CDR3 is TGTGCCACCAGCAGAGATCTGAGCTCTGGGGCCAACGTCCTGACTTTC.

Comment on this clone: A read error may account for a junction end that differs from germline. The chain is built from TRBV7-9 and TRBJ2-5; D is possibly TRBD1 (5 bases). Per the germline V gene, CDR1 is SEHNR and CDR2 is FQNEAQ (reference sequence). The CDR3 spans 13 residues. CDR3 DNA sequence: TGTTCCAGCAGCTTAGACAGCTTAGAGACCCAGTACTTC. It encodes CSSSLDSLETQYF.

The sample holds one count of this clone. The chain has TRBV12-1 and TRBJ2-1; TRBD2, the D gene given by the table, was not confirmed from the DNA. TRBV12-1 is reported as a pseudogene. This CDR3 is 19 amino acids long. The CDR3 spells CASSFIREGLPRNYNEQFF. The CDR3 nucleotides read TGTGCCAGCAGCTTTATACGGGAAGGACTACCTCGTAACTACAATGAGCAGTTCTTC.

V is TRBV11-3 and J is TRBJ2-7, with a tentative D call TRBD2 (5 bases). This CDR3 has 14 residues. V dropped 2 bases and J dropped 5 bases, with 13 bases sitting between them. Germline values: CDR1 SGHNT, CDR2 YENEEA. CDR3 sequence (DNA): TGTGCCAGCAGCTTAACGGGAAATCCGCACGAGCAGTACTTC. Its protein product is CASSLTGNPHEQYF.

The chain is built from TRBV9 and TRBJ2-6; D unresolved. Germline values: CDR1 SGDLS, CDR2 YYNGEE. This CDR3 spans 15 amino acids. Trimming shortened V by 2 bases and J by 0 bases, and 6 bases separated the two germline ends. The CDR3 sequence: CASSVFNSGANVLTF. The CDR3 DNA is TGTGCCAGCAGCGTTTTCAACTCTGGGGCCAACGTCCTGACTTTC.

The rearrangement joins TRBV19 to TRBJ2-1; D possibly corresponds to TRBD1 (6 bases). CDR1 LNHDA and CDR2 SQIVND come from the germline V gene (reference sequence). V lost 6 bases to trimming and J lost 4 bases, with 16 bases between them. The CDR3 length is 15 residues. The CDR3 nucleotides are TGTGCCAGTAGCTCTACGGGACAAGGGTACAATGAGCAGTTCTTC. Its protein is CASSSTGQGYNEQFF.

This chain joins TRBV7-8 and TRBJ1-2, with a weak D call TRBD1 (5 bases). The V gene's germline CDR1 is SGHVS and CDR2 FQNEAQ. The V end was cut by 2 bases, the J end by 8 bases, with 18 bases between. CDR3 length: 15 residues. CDR3 amino acids: CASSLYRDLPGGYTF. CDR3 bases: TGTGCCAGCAGCTTATACCGGGACTTGCCGGGGGGCTACACCTTC.

For this clone: Other DNA sequences of this sample code for an identical CDR3. The chain employs TRBV20-1 and TRBJ2-7; TRBD1 agrees at 8 bases. CDR3 length: 11 residues. V shed 6 bases, J shed 3 bases, and the junction held 1 base outside the gene matches. Germline V CDR1 and CDR2: DFQATT, SNEGSKA (reference sequence). The CDR3 loop is CSATGGYEQYF. For the CDR3, the DNA is TGCAGTGCAACAGGGGGCTACGAGCAGTACTTC.

CDR3: CASSAYSNQPQHF. CDR3 coding DNA: TGTGCCAGCAGTGCCTATAGCAATCAGCCCCAGCATTTT. V usage is TRBV2 and J usage is TRBJ1-5, with D hard to call. V lost 4 bases, J lost 0 bases, and 4 bases lay in between. CDR3 length: 13 amino acids. In germline, CDR1 is SNHLY, CDR2 FYNNEI.

This clone was detected a few times. The chain carries TRBV7-9 and TRBJ2-3, with 7 positions matching TRBD1. The V gene end was trimmed by 7 bases and the J gene end by 4 bases; junction bases not matched to a gene: 11. The CDR3 has 15 amino acids. Germline assignment: CDR1 SEHNR and CDR2 FQNEAQ (reference sequence). The CDR3 reads CASIRQGFRADTQYF. CDR3 coding DNA: TGTGCCAGCATCCGACAGGGCTTTCGCGCAGATACGCAGTATTTT. Drawing the rest from reference TRBV7-9 and TRBJ2-3, the complete variable domain is DTGVSQNPRHKITKRGQNVTFRCDPISEHNRLYWYRQTLGQGPEFLTYFQNEAQLEKSRLLSDRFSAERPKGSFSTLEIQRTEQGDSAMYLCASIRQGFRADTQYFGPGTRLTVL.

This clone has just a few counts. The rearrangement links TRBV7-9 to TRBJ2-5; 12 bases are a match to TRBD1. V lost 6 bases and J lost 5; bases outside the gene matches: 7. The CDR3 is 15 amino acids. The germline V gene has CDR1 SEHNR and CDR2 FQNEAQ (reference sequence). The CDR3 reads CASSKTGTGGETQYF. The CDR3 coding sequence is TGTGCCAGCAGTAAAACCGGGACAGGGGGCGAGACCCAGTACTTC.

V gene TRBV5-1 combines with J gene TRBJ2-7; 9 nucleotides line up with TRBD1. Germline V gene sequence: CDR1 SGHRS, CDR2 YFSETQ. Trimming at V came to 1 base and at J to 3 bases, leaving 2 bases not matched to a gene. This CDR3 contains 14 residues. The chain's CDR3 is CASSLSDRGYEQYF. CDR3 DNA sequence: TGCGCCAGCAGCTTGTCGGACAGGGGCTACGAGCAGTACTTC.

This chain links TRBV20-1 with TRBJ1-2; D not certain. The V end lost 3 bases, the J end lost 6 bases, and 5 bases lay between the germline ends. The CDR3 consists of 10 residues. From germline, CDR1 is DFQATT and CDR2 SNEGSKA (reference sequence). CDR3 residues: CSARSDGYTF. As DNA, the CDR3 is TGCAGTGCTAGGTCGGATGGCTACACCTTC.

The rearrangement uses TRBV9 and TRBJ2-7, with TRBD1 matching over 7 bases. Germline CDR1 SGDLS, CDR2 YYNGEE. The CDR3 runs to 12 residues. The ends lost 3 bases at V and 12 bases at J; junction bases unmatched: 9. The DNA for the CDR3 is TGTGCCAGCAGCGGGGGGACAGCCGAGATGTACTTC. Translated: CASSGGTAEMYF. Full variable domain (remainder filled in from reference TRBV9 and TRBJ2-7): DSGVTQTPKHLITATGQRVTLRCSPRSGDLSVYWYQQSLDQGLQFLIQYYNGEERAKGNILERFSAQQFPDLHSELNLSSLELGDSALYFCASSGGTAEMYFGPGTRLTVT.